This T cell receptor (beta chain) was captured in a study of T cell changes during pregnancy in multiple sclerosis. Here immunoSEQ multiplex PCR was the method, and the copy in TCRdb shows in-frame clones only, minus some. The table shows tens of thousands of clones, with about nine tenths occurring only once. Germline assignment: CDR1 SGHVS and CDR2 FNYEAQ. The CDR3 covers 13 residues. V lost 5 bases, J lost 8 bases, and 12 bases lay in between. This clone was counted a single time. V gene TRBV7-6 combines with J gene TRBJ1-4; the D gene is possibly TRBD1 (5 bases). Sequenced material: peripheral blood, taken in the second trimester of pregnancy. The TCR was taken from a female donor with multiple sclerosis, enrolled in a pregnancy study. The CDR3 coding sequence is TGTGCCAGCAGCACGACAGATGGGGAAAAACTGTTTTTT. It codes for CASSTTDGEKLFF. Variable domain in full (rest from reference TRBV7-6 and TRBJ1-4): GAGVSQSPRYKVTKRGQDVALRCDPISGHVSLYWYRQALGQGPEFLTYFNYEAQQDKSGLPNDRFSAERPEGSISTLTIQRTEQRDSAMYRCASSTTDGEKLFFGSGTQLSVL.